This passage covers 23 T cell receptor beta chains from one sample sequenced in a study of brain T cells in children with intractable seizures (dated by TCRdb to the early 2020s). The library relied on the immunoSEQ multiplex PCR assay. Drawn from immuneACCESS, this table holds only the in-frame rearrangements with V and J called that TCRdb kept. Clones are partly lost; checked studies trace under half to an unresolved V gene and leave the rest unexplained. Recorded for this sample are 340,000 or so clones; roughly 92% of them occurred a single time. The ten largest clones take up under 7% of the sample. The time point tag for this specimen amounts to: blood from clinic visit 5 months post-surgery; TSC patient then seizure free. The sequenced sample was peripheral blood, obtained about 5 months after surgery. The receptors stem from a boy under three years old with tuberous sclerosis and intractable seizures.

The chain has TRBV24-1 and TRBJ2-2; 7 nucleotides line up with TRBD1. This CDR3 is built from 16 residues. V lost 2 bases and J lost 1; bases outside the gene matches: 3. Germline V gives CDR1 KGHDR, CDR2 SFDVKD. CDR3 in amino acids: CATSDSQGLNTGELFF. In DNA form, the CDR3 reads TGTGCCACCAGTGATTCACAGGGGTTGAACACCGGGGAGCTGTTTTTT.

J is TRBJ1-1 and V is TRBV11-2; D not certain. This CDR3 has 15 amino acids. V lost 2 bases, J lost 0 bases, and 10 bases lay in between. The V gene's germline CDR1 is SGHAT and CDR2 FQNNGV. CDR3 DNA sequence: TGTGCCAGCAGCTTATTGGGCAATATGAACACTGAAGCTTTCTTT. It encodes CASSLLGNMNTEAFF.

This clone was seen a handful of times. V is TRBV5-6 and J is TRBJ1-2; no reliable D call. V was trimmed by 0 bases and J by 4 bases, leaving 10 bases between them. Germline V gene data show CDR1 as SGHDT and CDR2 as YYEEEE. This CDR3 is built from 14 residues. Written as DNA, the CDR3 is TGTGCCAGCAGCTTGGGGACGTCTACCTATGGCTACACCTTC. Encoded protein: CASSLGTSTYGYTF. The whole variable domain, remainder taken from reference TRBV5-6 and TRBJ1-2, is DAGVTQSPTHLIKTRGQQVTLRCSPKSGHDTVSWYQQALGQGPQFIFQYYEEEERQRGNFPDRFSGHQFPNYSSELNVNALLLGDSALYLCASSLGTSTYGYTFGSGTRLTVV.

The chain couples TRBV6-5 to TRBJ1-3; D remains ambiguous. This CDR3 comprises 14 residues. Germline CDR1 and CDR2: MNHEY and SVGAGI. The V end was cut by 2 bases, the J end by 1 base, with 6 bases between. The CDR3 bases are TGTGCCAGCAGTTACGGGTTTTCTGGAAACACCATATATTTT. Its protein product is CASSYGFSGNTIYF.

This clone has a single count. V gene TRBV6-2 or TRBV6-3 combines with J gene TRBJ2-7; D remains unclear. The CDR3 spans 12 residues. Germline CDR1 is MNHEY and CDR2 is SVGEGT. V was cut by 0 bases and J by 4 bases, with 4 bases left in between. The CDR3 is CASSYSQYEQYF. DNA of the CDR3: TGTGCCAGCAGTTACTCCCAATACGAGCAGTACTTC.

The V gene is TRBV30, the J gene TRBJ1-1; TRBD1 agrees at 10 bases. Per germline, CDR1 GTSNPN and CDR2 SVGIG (reference sequence). Trimming at V came to 4 bases and at J to 5 bases, leaving 4 bases not matched to a gene. This CDR3 is 13 amino acids long. The DNA of the CDR3 is TGTGCCTGGATGACAGGGGGCGCAACTGAAGCTTTCTTT. Protein: CAWMTGGATEAFF.

This chain links TRBV19 with TRBJ1-6; D is uncertain. The germline V gene encodes CDR1 LNHDA and CDR2 SQIVND (reference sequence). There are 13 residues in the CDR3. Trimming removed 10 bases from V and 8 bases from J, with 15 bases in between. The CDR3 spells CATRNLRDSPLHF. The CDR3 DNA is TGTGCCACCAGAAACTTGAGGGATTCACCCCTCCACTTT.

The genes are TRBV15 and TRBJ2-1; 8 bases are a match to TRBD2. The CDR3 is 18 amino acids. V shed 0 bases and J 3 bases; nucleotides not matched to a gene: 10. Germline CDR1 reads LNHNV; CDR2 reads YYDKDF (reference sequence). This chain's CDR3 is CATSRDLNGGAIYNEQFF. CDR3 DNA: TGTGCCACCAGCAGAGATTTAAACGGGGGGGCGATCTACAATGAGCAGTTCTTC.

This chain links TRBV6-5 with TRBJ1-2, with a tentative D call TRBD1 (5 bases). Trimming left V 2 bases short and J 5 bases short, with 6 bases between. The germline V gene has CDR1 MNHEY and CDR2 SVGAGI. The CDR3 contains 12 residues. The CDR3 reads CASSYQGYGYTF. As DNA, the CDR3 is TGTGCCAGCAGTTACCAGGGATATGGCTACACCTTC.

The count of this clone is one. V is TRBV12-3 or TRBV12-4 and J is TRBJ1-3; D is unresolved. The CDR3 is 12 amino acids. V lost 6 bases, J lost 4 bases, and 7 bases lay in between. The CDR3 region is CASSPNGNTIYF. The CDR3 bases are TGTGCCAGCAGCCCCAACGGAAACACCATATATTTT.

The chain combines TRBV20-1 with TRBJ1-5, with D possibly being TRBD1 (5 bases). The CDR3 contains 16 residues. Germline loops: CDR1 DFQATT, CDR2 SNEGSKA (reference sequence). V shed 3 bases and J shed 2 bases, with 17 bases lying between them. For the CDR3, the DNA is TGCAGTGCTAGTGGCGCAGGGAGTTTGGGCAATCAGCCCCAGCATTTT. Translating gives CSASGAGSLGNQPQHF.

The rearrangement uses TRBV2 and TRBJ2-1; D perhaps matches TRBD2 (6 bases). The CDR3 consists of 17 residues. Trimming stripped 2 bases from V and 0 bases from J, with 14 bases between. Germline-derived CDR1 and CDR2 are SNHLY and FYNNEI. CDR3 sequence reads: CASSERDSPSSYNEQFF. The CDR3 nucleotides are TGTGCCAGCAGTGAAAGGGACTCCCCAAGCTCCTACAATGAGCAGTTCTTC.

The rearrangement uses TRBV28 and TRBJ1-4, with TRBD1 matching 7 bases. The CDR3 spans 16 residues. Trimming at V came to 0 bases and at J to 6 bases, leaving 7 bases not matched to a gene. In germline, CDR1 is MDHEN, CDR2 SYDVKM. CDR3 loop: CASSLWQGGPHEKLFF. The CDR3, as DNA: TGTGCCAGCAGTTTATGGCAGGGGGGGCCCCATGAAAAACTGTTTTTT.

The chain couples TRBV5-4 to TRBJ2-7, with D maybe TRBD2 (6 bases). Trimming took 5 bases from V and 4 from J, leaving 16 bases between them. The CDR3 extends over 14 amino acids. CDR1 is SGHNT, CDR2 YYREEE, per germline (reference sequence). This chain's CDR3 is CASSAGNTPYEQYF. The CDR3 nucleotides read TGTGCCAGCAGTGCGGGAAATACCCCTTACGAGCAGTACTTC. Full variable domain (missing parts from reference TRBV5-4 and TRBJ2-7): ETGVTQSPTHLIKTRGQQVTLRCSSQSGHNTVSWYQQALGQGPQFIFQYYREEENGRGNFPPRFSGLQFPNYSSELNVNALELDDSALYLCASSAGNTPYEQYFGPGTRLTVT.

This sequence joins TRBV4-1 and TRBJ1-1, with D hard to call. The V and J ends lost 5 bases and 7 bases respectively, with 14 bases between them. The CDR3 consists of 13 residues. Germline V lookup: CDR1 MGHRA, CDR2 YSYEKL. The CDR3 loop reads CASSSRAQNEAFF. In DNA, the CDR3 is TGCGCCAGCAGCTCCCGCGCGCAGAATGAAGCTTTCTTT.

The chain employs TRBV12-5 and TRBJ2-1; possible D gene TRBD2, 7 bases. CDR3 length: 17 residues. Germline V lookup: CDR1 LGHNT, CDR2 FRNRAP. V dropped 0 bases and J dropped 5 bases, with 17 bases sitting between them. The CDR3 loop is CASGLVLGGGTNNEQFF. CDR3 nucleotides: TGTGCTAGTGGTTTGGTACTGGGCGGGGGCACAAACAATGAGCAGTTCTTC.

A single count supports this clone. CDR3 residues: CSVELAGGKKNTGELFF. The DNA for the CDR3 is TGCAGCGTTGAACTAGCGGGAGGGAAAAAGAACACCGGGGAGCTGTTTTTT. The chain has TRBV29-1 and TRBJ2-2; 12 positions agree with TRBD2. Germline V gene data show CDR1 as SQVTM and CDR2 as ANQGSEA. V was pared by 2 bases and J by 1 base, with 5 bases of the junction left unmatched. This CDR3 has 17 amino acids.

The sample holds one count of this clone. The rearrangement uses TRBV20-1 and TRBJ2-7, with D possibly TRBD1 on 6 matching bases. The CDR3 covers 13 residues. V lost 3 bases, J lost 3 bases, and 12 bases lay in between. The germline CDR1 and CDR2 sequences are DFQATT and SNEGSKA (reference sequence). CDR3: CSASTDRNYEQYF. CDR3 nucleotide sequence: TGCAGTGCTAGTACGGACAGAAACTACGAGCAGTACTTC.

The chain links TRBV14 to TRBJ1-5, with TRBD1 as a possible D gene (6 bases). CDR3 length equals 17 residues. Germline V CDR1 and CDR2: SGHDN, FVKESK. V lost 1 base and J 5 bases, leaving 18 bases between the germline ends. The CDR3 region is CASSQGLKGHPDQPQHF. The CDR3 DNA sequence: TGTGCCAGCAGCCAAGGTTTGAAGGGACATCCTGATCAGCCCCAGCATTTT.

The chain joins TRBV6-2 or TRBV6-3 to TRBJ1-6, with 8 bases identical to TRBD1. V was clipped by 6 bases and J by 9 bases; unmatched bases: 4. This CDR3 is 13 amino acids long. Germline CDR1 MNHEY, CDR2 SVGEGT. CDR3 residues: CASSDGQGSPLHF. For the CDR3, the DNA is TGTGCCAGCAGCGATGGACAGGGTTCACCCCTCCACTTT.

J is TRBJ1-4 and V is TRBV5-4, with D perhaps matching TRBD1 (6 bases). This CDR3 spans 11 amino acids. The V end was cut by 5 bases, the J end by 12 bases, with 11 bases between. Germline values: CDR1 SGHNT, CDR2 YYREEE (reference sequence). This CDR3 is CASSEGEELFF. The CDR3 DNA follows: TGTGCCAGCAGTGAGGGGGAAGAACTGTTTTTT.

The chain has TRBV25-1 and TRBJ1-2, with D possibly being TRBD1 (6 bases). Per germline, CDR1 MGHDK and CDR2 SYGVNS. This CDR3 contains 14 residues. V was clipped by 6 bases and J by 5 bases, with 16 bases between them. The DNA of the CDR3 is TGTGCCAGCAGGCCAACAGGGAACGCTTATGGCTACACCTTC. Its protein is CASRPTGNAYGYTF.

The chain recombines TRBV11-2 with TRBJ2-3, with a possible D match to TRBD1 (6 bases). Trimming took off 2 bases at V and 1 base at J, with 10 bases between the two ends. The germline V gene encodes CDR1 SGHAT and CDR2 FQNNGV. The CDR3 runs to 15 residues. CDR3 region: CASSLSGVGTDTQYF. The CDR3 nucleotides are TGTGCCAGCAGCTTATCAGGGGTTGGCACAGATACGCAGTATTTT. Filled out from reference TRBV11-2 and TRBJ2-3, the complete variable domain reads EAGVAQSPRYKIIEKRQSVAFWCNPISGHATLYWYQQILGQGPKLLIQFQNNGVVDDSQLPKDRFSAERLKGVDSTLKIQPAKLEDSAVYLCASSLSGVGTDTQYFGPGTRLTVL.